The 3 T cell receptor beta chains below all came from one sample that was sequenced in a study of cytomegalovirus exposure and HLA in healthy donors. Both 60 Vbeta primers and 13 Jbeta primers went into the PCR. Generated by immunoSEQ multiplex PCR, the TCRdb table keeps only in-frame clones and is missing some. Of more than 130,000 clones in the sample, approximately 71% were seen once. Sequencing input: PBMCs. The receptor set was obtained from a woman between 45 and 65 years old in good health and CMV-seronegative.

The chain joins TRBV2 to TRBJ2-5; 10 nucleotides agree with TRBD2. J was trimmed by 2 bases and V by 10 bases; bases with no gene match: 7. The CDR3 has 14 residues. Germline V gives CDR1 SNHLY, CDR2 FYNNEI. For the CDR3, the DNA is TGTGCCACCGCTCTAGCGGGGGTACAAGAGACCCAGTACTTC. Amino acids: CATALAGVQETQYF.

There are a few counts of this clone. The chain has TRBV5-4 and TRBJ2-1; D gene uncertain. V was shortened by 0 bases and J by 9 bases, with 7 bases between the two germline ends. The CDR3 spans 12 residues. Per germline, CDR1 SGHNT and CDR2 YYREEE (reference sequence). As DNA, the CDR3 is TGTGCCAGCAGCTTGGACTCTGGTGAGCAGTTCTTC. Residues: CASSLDSGEQFF.

The chain joins TRBV19 to TRBJ1-6; 9 positions agree with TRBD1. The CDR3 runs 15 residues. With V trimmed by 9 bases and J by 5 bases, 8 bases remained unmatched. The germline CDR1 and CDR2 sequences are LNHDA and SQIVND (reference sequence). The CDR3 sequence is CASRGQGTNNSPLHF. CDR3 coding DNA: TGTGCCAGCAGAGGACAGGGGACAAATAATTCACCCCTCCACTTT.